The 23 T cell receptor beta chains listed next were all sequenced from one sample in a study of CD8 T cells in Susac syndrome. Random-hexamer reverse transcription was applied to roughly 0.5 to 1 ug RNA. TCRdb analysed the immunoSEQ multiplex PCR reads with MiXCR anew, one entry per CDR3 protein. Of under 150,000 distinct CDR3 sequences in the sample, roughly 80% are singletons; the top ten hold roughly 0.5%. The sequenced sample was CD8+ T cells from PBMCs. These receptors were obtained from a human donor with multiple sclerosis.

V and J are TRBV28 and TRBJ1-4; weak D call: TRBD1 (6 bases). V was cut by 5 bases and J by 8 bases, with 21 bases left in between. Germline-derived CDR1 and CDR2 are MDHEN and SYDVKM. The CDR3 is 16 amino acids. CDR3 bases: TGTGCCAGCAGTCCCCTAGGGGAGGGGGTTATCGAAAAACTGTTTTTT. Protein product: CASSPLGEGVIEKLFF.

J is TRBJ2-2 and V is TRBV7-6, with 10 bases that match TRBD2. V was pared by 4 bases and J by 5 bases, with 10 bases of the junction left unmatched. Germline values: CDR1 SGHVS, CDR2 FNYEAQ. The CDR3 length is 17 residues. The CDR3 sequence: CASSSSPSGRGTGELFF. CDR3 coding DNA: TGTGCCAGCAGCTCCTCTCCCAGCGGGAGGGGGACCGGGGAGCTGTTTTTT.

V gene TRBV12-3 or TRBV12-4 combines with J gene TRBJ1-5; D uncertain. The V end was cut by 2 bases, the J end by 9 bases, with 14 bases between. CDR3 length equals 14 residues. The CDR3: CASSLTVPGGPQHF. CDR3 nucleotide sequence: TGTGCCAGCAGTTTAACGGTTCCCGGCGGGCCCCAGCATTTT.

J is TRBJ2-2 and V is TRBV29-1, with D maybe TRBD2 (6 bases). The CDR3 spans 12 residues. CDR1 is SQVTM and CDR2 is ANQGSEA in the germline V gene. Trimming removed 7 bases at V and 8 bases at J, with 14 bases between. The CDR3 loop reads CSAGTPAGELFF. CDR3 bases: TGCAGCGCTGGGACTCCCGCGGGGGAGCTGTTTTTT.

The genes are TRBV7-2 and TRBJ2-1, with TRBD1 matching 11 bases. Germline V gives CDR1 SGHTA, CDR2 FQGNSA. The CDR3 has 15 residues. The V gene end was trimmed by 6 bases and the J gene end by 9 bases; junction bases not matched to a gene: 10. The CDR3 protein is CASSKGTGGFTEQFF. Written as DNA, the CDR3 is TGTGCCAGCAGTAAAGGGACAGGGGGTTTCACTGAGCAGTTCTTC.

The V gene is TRBV9, the J gene TRBJ2-1; D is perhaps TRBD2 (5 bases). CDR1 SGDLS and CDR2 YYNGEE come from the germline V gene. The length of the CDR3 is 15 residues. The ends were cut back, 4 bases at V and 0 bases at J, with 11 bases in the middle. For the CDR3, the DNA is TGTGCCAGCAGCTCCGGGGTAAGCTCCTACAATGAGCAGTTCTTC. Its protein is CASSSGVSSYNEQFF.

The genes are TRBV4-1 and TRBJ1-1; 8 bases agree with TRBD1. Germline values: CDR1 MGHRA, CDR2 YSYEKL. V lost 2 bases, J lost 6 bases, and 17 bases stayed unmatched. The CDR3 extends over 18 amino acids. The DNA for the CDR3 is TGCGCCAGCAGCCAACCTCTGGGCAGGGGGCGATCATTTCCTGAAGCTTTCTTT. Translation: CASSQPLGRGRSFPEAFF.

The J gene is TRBJ2-3, the V gene TRBV2, with 9 nucleotides matching TRBD2. This CDR3 comprises 16 residues. Per the germline V gene, CDR1 is SNHLY and CDR2 is FYNNEI. V trimming: 2 bases; J trimming: 6 bases; junction bases outside the gene matches: 9. CDR3 sequence reads: CASSELGGGAPDTQYF. CDR3 bases: TGTGCCAGCAGTGAACTTGGCGGGGGGGCACCCGATACGCAGTATTTT.

The V call is TRBV4-1, the J call TRBJ2-5, with 8 nucleotides matching TRBD2. Germline assignment: CDR1 MGHRA and CDR2 YSYEKL. CDR3 length: 14 residues. V lost 5 bases to trimming and J lost 5 bases; unmatched junction nucleotides: 7. In DNA, the CDR3 is TGCGCCAGCAGCACTCGGACTAGCACGGAGACCCAGTACTTC. Residues: CASSTRTSTETQYF.

This clonotype was seen just once. The chain is built from TRBV30 and TRBJ2-7; TRBD2 might be the D (6 bases). The CDR3 is 14 amino acids. The germline V gene has CDR1 GTSNPN and CDR2 SVGIG (reference sequence). Trimming removed 5 bases at V and 6 bases at J, with 20 bases between. CDR3 bases: TGTGCCTGGGACCCCGGGACGCCGCGGGGCGAGCAGTACTTC. It is translated as CAWDPGTPRGEQYF.

This chain links TRBV12-3 or TRBV12-4 with TRBJ2-1, with D maybe TRBD1 (5 bases). The CDR3 consists of 17 residues. V lost 5 bases and J lost 6, with 23 bases in between. The DNA for the CDR3 is TGTGCCAGCAGTCCCACGCGAGGCGAAGGGGTTGGCAATGAGCAGTTCTTC. Protein sequence: CASSPTRGEGVGNEQFF.

The chain joins TRBV2 to TRBJ2-1; a weak D match, TRBD2 (6 bases). Looked up from germline, CDR1 is SNHLY and CDR2 is FYNNEI. The ends were cut back, 8 bases at V and 6 bases at J, with 20 bases in the middle. The CDR3 consists of 15 residues. The CDR3 loop reads CASASRLGLGNEQFF. In nucleotides, the CDR3 is TGTGCCAGCGCCTCCCGACTAGGTCTGGGCAATGAGCAGTTCTTC. The variable domain in full, completed from reference TRBV2 and TRBJ2-1, reads EPEVTQTPSHQVTQMGQEVILRCVPISNHLYFYWYRQILGQKVEFLVSFYNNEISEKSEIFDDQFSVERPDGSNFTLKIRSTKLEDSAMYFCASASRLGLGNEQFFGPGTRLTVL.

V usage is TRBV12-3 or TRBV12-4 and J usage is TRBJ2-1; 12 bases match TRBD2. CDR3 length equals 17 residues. Trimming at V came to 1 base and at J to 4 bases, leaving 5 bases not matched to a gene. CDR3 sequence reads: CASSLVLAGGQYNEQFF. In DNA, the CDR3 is TGTGCCAGCAGTTTAGTCCTAGCGGGGGGGCAATACAATGAGCAGTTCTTC.

The chain has TRBV3-1 and TRBJ2-7, with 9 bases fitting TRBD1. The V gene's germline CDR1 is LGHDT and CDR2 YNNKEL (reference sequence). This CDR3 spans 15 amino acids. The junction had 1 base not matched to a gene; V was cut back by 0 bases and J by 1 base. The CDR3 protein is CASSQEGTGSYEQYF. As DNA, the CDR3 is TGTGCCAGCAGCCAAGAGGGGACAGGGTCCTACGAGCAGTACTTC.

V and J are TRBV9 and TRBJ2-2; D is perhaps TRBD2 (6 bases). The CDR3 spans 14 residues. Looked up from germline, CDR1 is SGDLS and CDR2 is YYNGEE. Trimming stripped 6 bases from V and 2 bases from J, with 11 bases between. The CDR3 nucleotides read TGTGCCAGCAACTCGGGGGTAAACACCGGGGAGCTGTTTTTT. Translated: CASNSGVNTGELFF.

The rearrangement uses TRBV2 and TRBJ1-1, with TRBD1 matching 9 bases. Germline V CDR1 and CDR2: SNHLY, FYNNEI. The CDR3 sequence is 13 residues long. V shed 6 bases, J shed 4 bases, and the junction held 3 bases outside the gene matches. CDR3 sequence: CASRGQGFTEAFF. DNA of the CDR3: TGTGCCAGCAGGGGACAGGGCTTCACTGAAGCTTTCTTT.

The chain uses TRBV7-9 and TRBJ1-2, with TRBD1 matching 10 bases. The CDR3 spans 16 residues. The germline V gene has CDR1 SEHNR and CDR2 FQNEAQ (reference sequence). J gave up 3 bases and V 5 bases, and 9 bases lay outside the gene matches. The CDR3 coding sequence is TGTGCCAGCAGCCTGCCGGGACAGGGGACGGACTATGGCTACACCTTC. Protein: CASSLPGQGTDYGYTF. Full variable domain (rest looked up from reference TRBV7-9 and TRBJ1-2): DTGVSQNPRHKITKRGQNVTFRCDPISEHNRLYWYRQTLGQGPEFLTYFQNEAQLEKSRLLSDRFSAERPKGSFSTLEIQRTEQGDSAMYLCASSLPGQGTDYGYTFGSGTRLTVV.

The J gene is TRBJ1-1, the V gene TRBV19; maybe TRBD1 (5 bases). From germline, CDR1 is LNHDA and CDR2 SQIVND (reference sequence). Trimming took off 1 base at V and 1 base at J, with 10 bases between the two ends. This CDR3 spans 15 amino acids. CDR3 sequence: CASSIGRQGNTEAFF. The CDR3 DNA sequence: TGTGCCAGTAGTATAGGCAGGCAGGGGAACACTGAAGCTTTCTTT.

The V call is TRBV2, the J call TRBJ2-2; 10 bases align to TRBD1. Germline loops: CDR1 SNHLY, CDR2 FYNNEI. The J segment lost 2 bases and the V segment lost 7 bases, leaving 10 bases of the junction unmatched. The CDR3 is 17 amino acids. The CDR3 coding sequence is TGTGCCAGCAACCCCGGCCGGACAGGGGGAAACACCGGGGAGCTGTTTTTT. This encodes CASNPGRTGGNTGELFF.

This clonotype was seen more than once but under ten times. The V and J genes are TRBV25-1 and TRBJ2-7, with TRBD1 matching over 9 bases. The germline V gene encodes CDR1 MGHDK and CDR2 SYGVNS. The CDR3 spans 15 residues. With 5 bases clipped from V and 2 bases from J, the junction kept 7 bases outside the gene matches. This chain's CDR3 is CASSPTGTGTYEQYF. DNA for the CDR3: TGTGCCAGCAGTCCGACCGGGACAGGGACCTACGAGCAGTACTTC.

V gene TRBV6-4 combines with J gene TRBJ2-3; 8 bases line up with TRBD2. Germline values: CDR1 MRHNA, CDR2 SNTAGT. The CDR3 contains 15 residues. J gave up 3 bases and V 2 bases, and 4 bases lay outside the gene matches. The CDR3 DNA sequence: TGTGCCAGCAGTGACGCAGCGGGAGAAACAGATACGCAGTATTTT. Translation gives CASSDAAGETDTQYF.

V and J are TRBV12-3 or TRBV12-4 and TRBJ2-7; weak D call: TRBD1 (5 bases). This CDR3 spans 13 amino acids. Trimming took off 9 bases at V and 5 bases at J, with 17 bases between the two ends. The CDR3 nucleotides read TGTGCCAGTTCAGGGATGCCTTTCCACGAGCAGTACTTC. This codes for CASSGMPFHEQYF.

The chain recombines TRBV11-2 with TRBJ2-2; 7 nucleotides agree with TRBD1. The germline V gene has CDR1 SGHAT and CDR2 FQNNGV. This CDR3 comprises 17 residues. The ends lost 1 base at V and 3 bases at J; junction bases unmatched: 8. The CDR3 is CASSLVGTGEDTGELFF. Here the CDR3 DNA reads TGTGCCAGCAGCTTAGTAGGAACAGGGGAAGACACCGGGGAGCTGTTTTTT. Using reference TRBV11-2 and TRBJ2-2 for the parts outside the CDR3, the full variable domain is EAGVAQSPRYKIIEKRQSVAFWCNPISGHATLYWYQQILGQGPKLLIQFQNNGVVDDSQLPKDRFSAERLKGVDSTLKIQPAKLEDSAVYLCASSLVGTGEDTGELFFGEGSRLTVL.